These 13 T cell receptor beta chains were sequenced from one sample in a study of cytomegalovirus exposure and HLA in healthy donors. A multiplex PCR was run with 60 Vbeta primers and 13 Jbeta primers. Only in-frame clones appear in the TCRdb table, and some are missing; sequencing was by immunoSEQ multiplex PCR. The data hold around 110,000 clones, with over 8% observed a single time. Source material: PBMCs. Receptors were obtained from a man aged 25-45 years in good health and CMV-seronegative.

The chain joins TRBV4-1 to TRBJ1-5; unclear D gene. Germline assignment: CDR1 MGHRA and CDR2 YSYEKL. This CDR3 comprises 18 residues. Trimming stripped 0 bases from V and 0 bases from J, with 15 bases between. The CDR3 loop is CASSQESFRVGSNQPQHF. The DNA of the CDR3 is TGCGCCAGCAGCCAAGAGTCGTTCCGGGTTGGTAGCAATCAGCCCCAGCATTTT.

This clone has a handful of counts. This chain links TRBV27 with TRBJ1-1; 11 bases map to TRBD1. In germline, CDR1 is MNHEY, CDR2 SMNVEV (reference sequence). The CDR3 has 13 amino acids. J lost 12 bases, V lost 4 bases, and 7 bases had no gene match. CDR3 bases: TGTGCCAGCAGTTACGGACAGGGGGCCGAGTCTTTCTTT. It yields the protein CASSYGQGAESFF.

CDR3 residues: CASSLVLGGTEAFF. DNA of the CDR3: TGTGCCAGCAGCTTAGTTTTAGGGGGTACTGAAGCTTTCTTT. The V and J genes are TRBV7-2 and TRBJ1-1; D might be TRBD1 (6 bases). The germline V gene has CDR1 SGHTA and CDR2 FQGNSA. Between the trimmed V and J ends, which lost 1 base and 5 bases, there was a span of 11 bases. The CDR3 runs to 14 residues.

This clone was observed a handful of times. The CDR3 DNA reads TGTGCCAGCAGGGGGCGCTACAATGAGCAGTTCTTC. Its translation is CASRGRYNEQFF. The V gene is TRBV2, the J gene TRBJ2-1; D is possibly TRBD1 (5 bases). This CDR3 is 12 amino acids long. Germline lookup yields CDR1 SNHLY and CDR2 FYNNEI. Trimming removed 6 bases from V and 3 bases from J, with 6 bases in between.

In this sample, this clone turned up a few times. V gene TRBV5-6 combines with J gene TRBJ2-3; maybe TRBD1 (6 bases). The germline V and J ends were trimmed by 3 bases and 6 bases, with 11 bases remaining between them. The germline V gene encodes CDR1 SGHDT and CDR2 YYEEEE. The CDR3 consists of 13 residues. The DNA for the CDR3 is TGTGCCAGCAGCTCAAACAGGGTTGATACGCAGTATTTT. Translation gives CASSSNRVDTQYF.

This clone was detected a few times. This rearrangement joins TRBV2 to TRBJ1-1; the D is unclear. Trimming left V 6 bases short and J 4 bases short, with 21 bases between. Per the germline V gene, CDR1 is SNHLY and CDR2 is FYNNEI. The CDR3 consists of 16 residues. The CDR3, as DNA: TGTGCCAGCAGACCGCGTTCCGGGGAAAGAGGCACTGAAGCTTTCTTT. Translating it yields CASRPRSGERGTEAFF.

A few counts support this clone. The chain carries TRBV7-2 and TRBJ2-7, with D possibly being TRBD1 (7 bases). The CDR3 contains 14 residues. Per the germline V gene, CDR1 is SGHTA and CDR2 is FQGNSA. V dropped 3 bases and J dropped 7 bases, with 16 bases sitting between them. The CDR3 DNA is TGTGCCAGCAGCTTCCTACGGCAGGGGGGAGAGCAGTACTTC. Its translation is CASSFLRQGGEQYF.

The chain employs TRBV7-2 and TRBJ2-7; unclear D gene. Trimming removed 3 bases at V and 2 bases at J, with 11 bases between. This CDR3 comprises 14 residues. Germline V gives CDR1 SGHTA, CDR2 FQGNSA. In nucleotides, the CDR3 is TGTGCCAGCAGCTTCGTTCGAGAAACCTACGAGCAGTACTTC. Encoded protein: CASSFVRETYEQYF.

The rearrangement links TRBV6-5 to TRBJ1-6; D is possibly TRBD1 (6 bases). Germline V gene data show CDR1 as MNHEY and CDR2 as SVGAGI. This CDR3 has 13 residues. V was shortened by 0 bases and J by 17 bases, with 14 bases between the two germline ends. The DNA of the CDR3 is TGTGCCAGCAGTTACTCTGGAGACAGGCCCTTCCACTTT. It translates to CASSYSGDRPFHF.

V is TRBV6-1 and J is TRBJ2-3, with TRBD1 as a possible D gene (6 bases). Germline V lookup: CDR1 MNHNS, CDR2 SASEGT. The V and J ends lost 2 bases and 0 bases respectively, with 12 bases between them. The CDR3 sequence is 16 residues long. CDR3 loop: CASSESPGDSTDTQYF. The CDR3, as DNA: TGTGCCAGCAGTGAATCCCCAGGGGACAGCACAGATACGCAGTATTTT.

In this sample, this clone turned up a few times. This chain uses TRBV11-3 with TRBJ1-1; 9 bases agree with TRBD1. The V gene's germline CDR1 is SGHNT and CDR2 YENEEA. The CDR3 covers 16 residues. V was pared by 5 bases and J by 0 bases, with 7 bases of the junction left unmatched. The CDR3 is CASSLDRGRMNTEAFF. The CDR3 DNA is TGTGCCAGCAGCCTGGACAGGGGACGTATGAACACTGAAGCTTTCTTT.

A few counts support this clone. The gene calls are TRBV5-5 and TRBJ2-3; D is undetermined. Trimming removed 4 bases at V and 3 bases at J, with 12 bases between. In germline, CDR1 is SGHKS, CDR2 YYEKEE (reference sequence). The CDR3 covers 14 residues. CDR3 loop: CASSPSSRTDTQYF. The CDR3 nucleotides are TGTGCCAGCAGCCCGTCTTCGAGGACAGATACGCAGTATTTT.

This clone was seen a handful of times. The chain couples TRBV15 to TRBJ2-5; 9 bases line up with TRBD2. The CDR3 has 15 residues. The V and J ends lost 4 bases and 4 bases, in that order; junction bases with no gene match: 7. Germline V gene data show CDR1 as LNHNV and CDR2 as YYDKDF (reference sequence). CDR3 nucleotides: TGTGCCACCAGCACCCCCGATAGCGGGGGAGAGACCCAGTACTTC. The encoded protein is CATSTPDSGGETQYF.